These 8 T cell receptor beta chains share one sample of origin, sequenced in a study of T cells in Graves' hyperthyroidism and ophthalmopathy. There were TCR beta CDR3 regions amplified from RNA transcripts. First-round RT-PCR with HTBI primers amplified the TCR CDR3 region. TCRdb recomputed calls from the multiplex PCR reads with MiXCR, one row per CDR3 protein. In the table there are over 700,000 distinct CDR3 sequences, about two fifths of which are singletons. Sequenced material: blood. These receptors all come from a man aged 18 to 30 with Graves' hyperthyroidism.

This clonotype was counted between two and nine times. The chain is built from TRBV7-3 and TRBJ2-7; D unclear. The V and J ends lost 4 bases and 7 bases respectively, with 14 bases between them. The CDR3 covers 13 residues. Germline CDR1 is SGHTA and CDR2 is FQGTGA. CDR3 in amino acids: CASSSSTKEEQYF. In DNA, the CDR3 is TGTGCCAGCAGCTCTTCAACCAAGGAGGAGCAGTACTTC.

This clonotype occurred many times. J is TRBJ2-6 and V is TRBV9; D is undetermined. V dropped 4 bases and J dropped 3 bases, with 14 bases sitting between them. The CDR3 runs to 16 residues. CDR1 is SGDLS and CDR2 is YYNGEE in the germline V gene. In DNA, the CDR3 is TGTGCCAGCAGCCACCCGCCCGGGCGTGGGGCCAACGTCCTGACTTTC. As protein: CASSHPPGRGANVLTF.

CDR3 in DNA: TGTGCCAGCAGTGAACGGCGGTTTGTAACCGGGGAGCTGTTTTTT. Translating gives CASSERRFVTGELFF. The genes are TRBV2 and TRBJ2-2; no clear D. The germline V and J ends were trimmed by 2 bases and 5 bases, with 12 bases remaining between them. From germline, CDR1 is SNHLY and CDR2 FYNNEI. The length of the CDR3 is 15 residues.

This chain connects TRBV15 to TRBJ1-4; D might be TRBD1 (6 bases). The CDR3 consists of 14 residues. Germline assignment: CDR1 LNHNV and CDR2 YYDKDF (reference sequence). Between the trimmed V and J ends, which lost 1 base and 8 bases, there was a span of 11 bases. Here the CDR3 reads CATSRGDNREKLFF. The DNA of the CDR3 is TGTGCCACCAGCAGAGGGGACAACCGAGAAAAACTGTTTTTT.

V and J are TRBV4-2 and TRBJ1-2, with a weak D call TRBD1 (6 bases). Between the trimmed V and J ends, which lost 3 bases and 4 bases, there was a span of 15 bases. The germline V gene encodes CDR1 LGHNA and CDR2 YNFKEQ. This CDR3 contains 15 residues. The CDR3 sequence: CASSQGNRDGYGYTF. DNA for the CDR3: TGTGCCAGCAGCCAGGGGAACAGGGATGGCTATGGCTACACCTTC.

V is TRBV12-3 or TRBV12-4 and J is TRBJ2-2, with 11 bases identical to TRBD1. The CDR3 runs 15 residues. V was pared by 5 bases and J by 4 bases, with 3 bases of the junction left unmatched. CDR3 sequence: CASSGGTGGTGELFF. The CDR3 DNA reads TGTGCCAGCAGTGGCGGGACAGGGGGCACCGGGGAGCTGTTTTTT.

This clonotype was observed a handful of times. This sequence joins TRBV6-6 and TRBJ2-7, with 11 bases aligning to TRBD2. J was trimmed by 1 base and V by 6 bases; bases with no gene match: 5. This CDR3 is 15 amino acids long. Germline CDR1 reads MNHNY; CDR2 reads SVGAGI (reference sequence). The CDR3 region has the DNA TGTGCCAGCAGCAAGGGACTAGCGGAATCCTACGAGCAGTACTTC. It encodes CASSKGLAESYEQYF.

V and J are TRBV5-1 and TRBJ2-7; 9 positions match TRBD1. CDR1 and CDR2 (germline): SGHRS, YFSETQ. After removal of 6 bases from V and 4 bases from J, the junction contained 8 bases not matched to a gene. This CDR3 is 14 amino acids long. The CDR3 loop is CASTPGGQGYEQYF. As DNA, the CDR3 is TGCGCCAGCACCCCGGGGGGACAGGGTTACGAGCAGTACTTC.